These 28 T cell receptor beta chains were all obtained from the same sample, sequenced in a study of T cell responses to AZD1222 COVID-19 vaccine. Sequenced by immunoSEQ multiplex PCR; TCRdb stores in-frame clones only, minus some. This sample carries 190,000 or so clones, about 89% of them seen once, and the ten largest clones take around 3%. The sequenced sample was peripheral blood, obtained 28 days after the second AZD1222 dose. The receptors come from an adult who received the AZD1222 COVID-19 vaccine.

The chain uses TRBV10-2 and TRBJ2-7; TRBD1 aligns across 7 bases. J lost 4 bases, V lost 10 bases, and 16 bases had no gene match. CDR1 and CDR2 (germline): WSHSY, SAAADI. The CDR3 sequence is 15 residues long. CDR3 sequence: CATKSAGGTWYEQYF. Here the CDR3 DNA reads TGCGCCACTAAATCGGCAGGGGGTACCTGGTACGAGCAGTACTTC.

This rearrangement joins TRBV21-1 to TRBJ2-1; no check of the table's D call, TRBD2, against the DNA was made. TRBV21-1 corresponds to a pseudogene. The CDR3 sequence is 16 residues long. For the CDR3, the DNA is TGTGCCAGCAGCCACTGGACTAGCGGGAGTGTGAATGAGCAGTTCTTC. Its protein product is CASSHWTSGSVNEQFF.

V gene TRBV21-1 combines with J gene TRBJ2-5; no DNA check was done on the table's D call, TRBD2. TRBV21-1 constitutes a pseudogene. This CDR3 has 17 amino acids. The CDR3 bases are TGTGCCACCCCACGGACTAGCGGGATTGTTCACCAAGAGACCCAGTACTTC. Its translation: CATPRTSGIVHQETQYF.

This clone was observed once. The rearrangement links TRBV7-6 to TRBJ2-1; TRBD2 matches 8 bases. Trimming at V came to 5 bases and at J to 8 bases, leaving 20 bases not matched to a gene. Germline lookup yields CDR1 SGHVS and CDR2 FNYEAQ. The CDR3 sequence is 18 residues long. The CDR3 region is CASSPRPIIGRAPDEQFF. For the CDR3, the DNA is TGTGCCAGCAGCCCGCGACCTATAATCGGGAGGGCCCCGGATGAGCAGTTCTTC.

J is TRBJ2-1 and V is TRBV3-1 (or the pseudogene TRBV3-2), with 8 bases fitting TRBD1. With 2 bases clipped from V and 6 bases from J, the junction kept 12 bases outside the gene matches. Per germline, CDR1 LGHDT and CDR2 YNNKEL (reference sequence). CDR3 size: 17 residues. CDR3 residues: CASSQPIGTGRVNEQFF. CDR3 DNA sequence: TGTGCCAGCAGCCAACCTATCGGGACAGGCAGAGTCAATGAGCAGTTCTTC.

The rearrangement joins TRBV11-2 to TRBJ1-1; D gene uncertain. Trimming took 1 base from V and 6 from J, leaving 12 bases between them. The CDR3 totals 14 residues. From germline, CDR1 is SGHAT and CDR2 FQNNGV. The CDR3 protein is CASSLGGGYAEAFF. The CDR3 DNA is TGTGCCAGCAGCTTAGGTGGAGGGTATGCTGAAGCTTTCTTT.

V is TRBV5-1 and J is TRBJ2-1; 15 positions match TRBD2. Germline V gene data show CDR1 as SGHRS and CDR2 as YFSETQ. The CDR3 loop spans 16 amino acids. J was trimmed by 8 bases and V by 0 bases; bases with no gene match: 3. CDR3 sequence (DNA): TGCGCCAGCAGCTTGGGGACTAGCGGGAGGGCCCATGAGCAGTTCTTC. It codes for CASSLGTSGRAHEQFF.

This clone was observed once. This chain uses TRBV3-1 (or the pseudogene TRBV3-2) with TRBJ2-7; the D gene is possibly TRBD1 (5 bases). In germline, CDR1 is LGHDT, CDR2 YNNKEL (reference sequence). The CDR3 consists of 14 residues. The V end lost 1 base, the J end lost 0 bases, and 7 bases lay between the germline ends. CDR3 residues: CASSQGGLSYEQYF. In DNA form, the CDR3 reads TGTGCCAGCAGCCAAGGGGGCCTCTCCTACGAGCAGTACTTC.

The genes are TRBV19 and TRBJ2-7, with D maybe TRBD2 (6 bases). The CDR3 runs 15 residues. Germline CDR1 reads LNHDA; CDR2 reads SQIVND (reference sequence). Trimming pared 4 bases from V and 3 bases from J, leaving 16 bases between. The CDR3 nucleotides are TGTGCCAGTAGTACTATAAGGAGGGCAGACTACGAGCAGTACTTC. Translating gives CASSTIRRADYEQYF.

V gene TRBV4-1 combines with J gene TRBJ1-1; D might be TRBD1 (5 bases). There are 15 residues in the CDR3. Germline V lookup: CDR1 MGHRA, CDR2 YSYEKL. V lost 0 bases to trimming and J lost 5 bases, with 13 bases between them. CDR3 in amino acids: CASSQEGQGGTEAFF. As DNA, the CDR3 is TGCGCCAGCAGCCAAGAAGGGCAGGGAGGGACTGAAGCTTTCTTT.

This clone occurred a few times. This chain links TRBV30 with TRBJ1-6; D might be TRBD1 (5 bases). Deletions cut 0 bases from V and 10 bases from J, with 13 bases between. The CDR3 is made up of 14 amino acids. Germline lookup yields CDR1 GTSNPN and CDR2 SVGIG (reference sequence). CDR3 region: CAWSVQGDISPLHF. CDR3 bases: TGTGCCTGGAGTGTACAAGGGGATATCTCACCCCTCCACTTT.

The V and J genes are TRBV27 and TRBJ1-2, with 7 nucleotides matching TRBD1. CDR1 and CDR2 (germline): MNHEY, SMNVEV (reference sequence). With V trimmed by 1 base and J by 8 bases, 4 bases remained unmatched. The CDR3 loop spans 13 amino acids. The CDR3: CASSLLGGGGYTF. The CDR3 DNA follows: TGTGCCAGCAGTTTATTAGGGGGCGGGGGCTACACCTTC.

The chain couples TRBV28 to TRBJ1-5; 7 bases agree with TRBD1. V shed 4 bases and J 7 bases; nucleotides not matched to a gene: 7. The CDR3 is 14 amino acids. Germline V CDR1 and CDR2: MDHEN, SYDVKM. The CDR3 region has the DNA TGTGCCAGCAGTTCCCGACAGGGTTGGCAGCCCCAGCATTTT. It codes for CASSSRQGWQPQHF.

The chain joins TRBV7-9 to TRBJ2-3, with a tentative D call TRBD2 (6 bases). The CDR3 runs 15 residues. The germline CDR1 and CDR2 sequences are SEHNR and FQNEAQ (reference sequence). V shed 4 bases and J shed 0 bases, with 11 bases lying between them. The CDR3 DNA follows: TGTGCCAGCAGCTCCCGCGGGACTAGCACAGATACGCAGTATTTT. Translated: CASSSRGTSTDTQYF.

The rearrangement links TRBV18 to TRBJ1-1, with 8 bases that match TRBD1. This CDR3 is built from 14 residues. V dropped 5 bases and J dropped 3; count of bases not matched to a gene: 5. Per the germline V gene, CDR1 is KGHSH and CDR2 is LQKENI. The CDR3 loop reads CASSSGQGHTEAFF. The CDR3 DNA follows: TGTGCCAGCTCATCCGGACAGGGCCACACTGAAGCTTTCTTT.

The V call is TRBV7-2, the J call TRBJ2-5; D gene ambiguous. The V and J ends lost 8 bases and 4 bases respectively, with 5 bases between them. CDR3 length: 10 residues. Germline V gene data show CDR1 as SGHTA and CDR2 as FQGNSA. CDR3 sequence: CASASETQYF. The CDR3 region has the DNA TGTGCCAGCGCGTCAGAGACCCAGTACTTC.

The chain carries TRBV25-1 and TRBJ2-1; 7 bases match TRBD2. CDR1 and CDR2 (germline): MGHDK, SYGVNS. V was pared by 1 base and J by 8 bases, with 8 bases of the junction left unmatched. This CDR3 region has 15 residues. The CDR3 reads CASSESAGAGDEQFF. The CDR3 region has the DNA TGTGCCAGCAGTGAATCCGCGGGAGCTGGCGATGAGCAGTTCTTC. Looking up the rest from reference TRBV25-1 and TRBJ2-1 gives the full variable domain: EADIYQTPRYLVIGTGKKITLECSQTMGHDKMYWYQQDPGMELHLIHYSYGVNSTEKGDLSSESTVSRIRTEHFPLTLESARPSHTSQYLCASSESAGAGDEQFFGPGTRLTVL.

The CDR3 protein is CASSVEDSRGTGELFF. CDR3 bases: TGTGCCAGCAGCGTAGAAGACAGCAGGGGCACCGGGGAGCTGTTTTTT. This chain uses TRBV9 with TRBJ2-2; the D gene is possibly TRBD1 (6 bases). The CDR3 spans 16 residues. The V gene's germline CDR1 is SGDLS and CDR2 YYNGEE. V lost 0 bases and J lost 4, with 13 bases in between. Full variable domain (outside the CDR3, taken from reference TRBV9 and TRBJ2-2): DSGVTQTPKHLITATGQRVTLRCSPRSGDLSVYWYQQSLDQGLQFLIQYYNGEERAKGNILERFSAQQFPDLHSELNLSSLELGDSALYFCASSVEDSRGTGELFFGEGSRLTVL.

The chain employs TRBV6-2 or TRBV6-3 and TRBJ2-1, with D possibly called TRBD1 or TRBD2 (5 bases each). In germline, CDR1 is MNHEY, CDR2 SVGEGT. The CDR3 sequence is 13 residues long. Trimming left V 6 bases short and J 6 bases short, with 12 bases between. The CDR3, as DNA: TGTGCCAGCAGCACGGGGCCCTTCAATGAGCAGTTCTTC. Its protein product is CASSTGPFNEQFF.

The chain recombines TRBV2 with TRBJ2-1; possible D gene TRBD2, 7 bases. V was pared by 3 bases and J by 0 bases, with 18 bases between. Per the germline V gene, CDR1 is SNHLY and CDR2 is FYNNEI. The CDR3 totals 18 residues. CDR3 in amino acids: CASSDSGKRGGSYNEQFF. CDR3 coding DNA: TGTGCCAGCAGTGACAGCGGGAAAAGGGGGGGCTCCTACAATGAGCAGTTCTTC.

This chain links TRBV10-3 with TRBJ2-6; D might be TRBD1 (6 bases). V was shortened by 3 bases and J by 0 bases, with 9 bases between the two germline ends. There are 16 residues in the CDR3. Germline CDR1 and CDR2: ENHRY and SYGVKD. The CDR3 is CAISDQGSSGANVLTF. As DNA, the CDR3 is TGTGCCATCAGTGACCAGGGGAGCTCTGGGGCCAACGTCCTGACTTTC.

The chain recombines TRBV18 with TRBJ1-2; tentative D call: TRBD1 (5 bases). Looked up from germline, CDR1 is KGHSH and CDR2 is LQKENI. The CDR3 contains 16 residues. V was cut by 0 bases and J by 4 bases, with 15 bases left in between. The CDR3 DNA reads as TGTGCCAGCTCACCACCGAGCAGGGTGAACGGCTATGGCTACACCTTC. Translating gives CASSPPSRVNGYGYTF. Filled out from reference TRBV18 and TRBJ1-2, the complete variable domain reads NAGVMQNPRHLVRRRGQEARLRCSPMKGHSHVYWYRQLPEEGLKFMVYLQKENIIDESGMPKERFSAEFPKEGPSILRIQQVVRGDSAAYFCASSPPSRVNGYGYTFGSGTRLTVV.

The J gene is TRBJ1-4, the V gene TRBV9; no firm D call. Germline V CDR1 and CDR2: SGDLS, YYNGEE. V was clipped by 7 bases and J by 0 bases, with 10 bases between them. The CDR3 totals 14 residues. CDR3: CASAVHATNEKLFF. In nucleotides, the CDR3 is TGTGCCAGCGCCGTCCATGCAACTAATGAAAAACTGTTTTTT.

V gene TRBV4-3 combines with J gene TRBJ1-5; the D gene is possibly TRBD1 (6 bases). V lost 0 bases and J 10 bases, leaving 16 bases between the germline ends. The CDR3 extends over 15 amino acids. CDR1 LGHNA and CDR2 YSLEER come from the germline V gene. For the CDR3, the DNA is TGCGCCAGCAGCCAAGAAGGGCCAGGGGTGCGACCCCAGCATTTT. This encodes CASSQEGPGVRPQHF.

The chain carries TRBV6-5 and TRBJ1-6, with 9 bases fitting TRBD1. CDR3 size: 15 residues. Per germline, CDR1 MNHEY and CDR2 SVGAGI. Losses at the gene ends were 6 bases for V and 7 bases for J; bases not matched to a gene: 7. CDR3 region: CASRPGQGRNSPLHF. CDR3 DNA: TGTGCCAGCAGGCCCGGACAGGGGCGGAATTCACCCCTCCACTTT.

The chain has TRBV28 and TRBJ2-7, with D uncertain. The CDR3 is 13 residues long. Between the trimmed V and J ends, which lost 5 bases and 2 bases, there was a span of 10 bases. In germline, CDR1 is MDHEN, CDR2 SYDVKM. The CDR3 loop is CASSTTGPYEQYF. CDR3 DNA: TGTGCCAGCAGTACGACTGGGCCCTACGAGCAGTACTTC.

The chain couples TRBV28 to TRBJ2-2; 7 bases line up with TRBD1. CDR3 size: 16 residues. Per germline, CDR1 MDHEN and CDR2 SYDVKM. The V gene end was trimmed by 6 bases and the J gene end by 5 bases; junction bases not matched to a gene: 12. The CDR3: CASSAPGRTGTGELFF. The DNA for the CDR3 is TGTGCCAGCAGCGCCCCGGGAAGGACAGGAACCGGGGAGCTGTTTTTT.

V is TRBV28 and J is TRBJ2-7; TRBD1 matches 8 bases. The CDR3 extends over 17 amino acids. Unmatched junction bases numbered 13, after V lost 3 bases and J lost 3 bases. From germline, CDR1 is MDHEN and CDR2 SYDVKM. CDR3 sequence reads: CASSFQGAYAPFYEQYF. In DNA, the CDR3 is TGTGCCAGCAGTTTTCAGGGGGCCTACGCGCCCTTCTACGAGCAGTACTTC.